This T cell receptor beta chain was observed in a study of blood T cell repertoires in COVID-19. Study-wide context: Acute and convalescent COVID-19 specimens originated in the United States, Italy and Spain. From T cells, B-cell-depleted T cells, or PBMCs came the material, which was cDNA or gDNA.

Original processing methods: Reference gene primer amplification gave estimated nucleated cell counts. Here immunoSEQ multiplex PCR was the method, and the copy in TCRdb shows in-frame clones only, minus some. That table furnishes V, J and clone size, whereas the DNA furnished D and trimming. The sample records 45,000 to 65,000 clones, roughly 90% being singletons. CDR1 and CDR2 from the germline V gene are SQVTM and ANQGSEA. The CDR3 is made up of 13 amino acids. V lost 7 bases to trimming and J lost 4 bases; unmatched junction nucleotides: 7. Sequencing was performed on peripheral blood. The chain recombines TRBV29-1 with TRBJ1-1, with 9 bases that match TRBD1. The source is a human donor with acute or convalescent COVID-19. The donor label of this sample is uncertain. DNA of the CDR3: TGCAGCGGTACAGGGGGCTGGAGCACTGAAGCTTTCTTT. Amino acids: CSGTGGWSTEAFF.